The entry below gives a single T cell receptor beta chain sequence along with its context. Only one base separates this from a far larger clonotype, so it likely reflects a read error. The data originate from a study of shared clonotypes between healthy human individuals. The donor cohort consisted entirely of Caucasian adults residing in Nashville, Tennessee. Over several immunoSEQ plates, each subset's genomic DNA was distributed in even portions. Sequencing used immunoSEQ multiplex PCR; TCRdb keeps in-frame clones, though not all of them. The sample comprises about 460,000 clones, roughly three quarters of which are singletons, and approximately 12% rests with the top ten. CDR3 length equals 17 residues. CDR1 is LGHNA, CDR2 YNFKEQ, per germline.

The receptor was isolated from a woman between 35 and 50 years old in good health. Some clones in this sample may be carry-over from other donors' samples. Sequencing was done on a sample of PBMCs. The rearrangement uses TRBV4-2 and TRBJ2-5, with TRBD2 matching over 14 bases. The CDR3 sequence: CASSPRLAGGMEETPYF. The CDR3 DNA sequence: TGTGCCAGCAGCCCGCGACTAGCGGGAGGGATGGAAGAGACCCCGTACTTC.